The 16 T cell receptor beta chains given below trace back to one sample, sequenced in a study of vaccination effects on CD4 cells after COVID-19. Antigen-specific CD4+ T cell clonotypes were called by their expansion after viral peptide-pool culture in ViraFEST. On roughly day 9 of culture, CD4+ T cells were separated out. The vaccine recipients had no prior SARS-CoV-2 infection, with negative nucleocapsid antibodies. The data were produced by immunoSEQ multiplex PCR, yet TCRdb's version contains in-frame clones alone and is incomplete. The top ten clones hold under 14% of a sample with about 43,000 clones, around 76% of them seen once. What these receptors recognize is not known. The sequencing used CD4+ T cells from PBMCs cultured with SARS-CoV-2 spike peptides, collected before COVID-19 vaccination. All receptors derive from a human donor who received a COVID-19 vaccine.

This rearrangement joins TRBV6-2 or TRBV6-3 to TRBJ2-7; D gene unclear. The CDR3 sequence is 15 residues long. Trimming stripped 2 bases from V and 0 bases from J, with 11 bases between. Looked up from germline, CDR1 is MNHEY and CDR2 is SVGEGT. This CDR3 reads CASSYRGSLSYEQYV. The CDR3 coding sequence is TGTGCCAGCAGTTACCGTGGATCTCTCTCCTACGAGCAGTACGTC.

V and J are TRBV7-8 and TRBJ2-4; a weak D match, TRBD1 (6 bases). The CDR3 loop spans 15 amino acids. Germline values: CDR1 SGHVS, CDR2 FQNEAQ. Trimming stripped 5 bases from V and 3 bases from J, with 14 bases between. The CDR3 sequence is CASSLPTDSKNIQYF. The CDR3 DNA follows: TGTGCCAGCAGCCTACCTACGGACAGCAAAAACATTCAGTACTTC.

The chain couples TRBV19 to TRBJ1-2; weak D call: TRBD1 (6 bases). V gave up 5 bases and J gave up 8 bases, with 21 bases separating them. The CDR3 extends over 15 amino acids. Germline loops: CDR1 LNHDA, CDR2 SQIVND (reference sequence). CDR3 DNA: TGTGCCAGTAGTCCCCCCAGACACAGGGTAGAAGGCTACACCTTC. The encoded protein is CASSPPRHRVEGYTF.

The rearrangement uses TRBV9 and TRBJ2-1; 9 bases agree with TRBD2. Germline CDR1 SGDLS, CDR2 YYNGEE. This CDR3 region has 15 residues. The V and J ends lost 4 bases and 6 bases, in that order; junction bases with no gene match: 8. The CDR3, as DNA: TGTGCCAGCAGCCCGATAGCGGGGGCCTTCAATGAGCAGTTCTTC. As protein: CASSPIAGAFNEQFF.

The V and J genes are TRBV5-1 and TRBJ1-3; tentatively, D is TRBD1 (6 bases). The V gene lost 5 bases and the J gene lost 2 bases, with 11 bases spanning the gap. The CDR3 sequence is 14 residues long. Germline assignment: CDR1 SGHRS and CDR2 YFSETQ. CDR3 in DNA: TGCGCCAGCAGTTCACAGGGTACTGGAAACACCATATATTTT. Its protein product is CASSSQGTGNTIYF.

The V call is TRBV6-6, the J call TRBJ1-4; 10 nucleotides align to TRBD1. The J segment lost 10 bases and the V segment lost 6 bases, leaving 14 bases of the junction unmatched. The CDR3 has 16 residues. CDR1 MNHNY and CDR2 SVGAGI come from the germline V gene (reference sequence). CDR3 residues: CASRERQGAIIRKLFF. Written as DNA, the CDR3 is TGTGCCAGCAGAGAGAGACAGGGGGCGATAATCCGAAAACTGTTTTTT.

This clone was counted once. The gene calls are TRBV7-8 and TRBJ2-7; D gene uncertain. V gave up 0 bases and J gave up 2 bases, with 11 bases separating them. CDR1 and CDR2 (germline): SGHVS, FQNEAQ. The CDR3 totals 15 residues. The CDR3 nucleotides are TGTGCCAGCAGCTTAGCGCTAGGACGGCCCTACGAGCAGTACGTC. It translates to CASSLALGRPYEQYV.

The CDR3 loop is CASSIDRDSKGDTEAFF. The CDR3 nucleotides read TGTGCCAGTAGTATAGACCGGGACTCAAAAGGCGACACTGAAGCTTTCTTT. The V and J genes are TRBV19 and TRBJ1-1, with D perhaps matching TRBD1 (5 bases). Trimming pared 0 bases from V and 3 bases from J, leaving 17 bases between. The CDR3 runs 17 residues. Germline CDR1 reads LNHDA; CDR2 reads SQIVND (reference sequence).

This clone has more than one count but fewer than ten. The rearrangement joins TRBV18 to TRBJ1-5; 7 bases are shared with TRBD1. Germline trimming cut 6 bases from V and 4 bases from J; bases unmatched to any gene: 3. The CDR3 covers 13 residues. From germline, CDR1 is KGHSH and CDR2 LQKENI. CDR3 in amino acids: CASSPTGNQPQHF. DNA of the CDR3: TGTGCCAGCTCGCCGACAGGGAATCAGCCCCAGCATTTT.

This chain links TRBV9 with TRBJ1-2; TRBD1 is a possible D gene (5 bases). CDR1 is SGDLS and CDR2 is YYNGEE in the germline V gene. The CDR3 runs to 14 residues. V lost 4 bases and J 7 bases, leaving 17 bases between the germline ends. The CDR3 DNA reads TGTGCCAGCAGCTCCCCCCTACAGGTCCCTGGCTACACCTTC. This gives the protein CASSSPLQVPGYTF.

This chain uses TRBV10-1 with TRBJ2-1; 9 bases line up with TRBD1. Germline CDR1 and CDR2: WNHNN and SYGVQD (reference sequence). The junction had 3 bases not matched to a gene; V was cut back by 5 bases and J by 4 bases. CDR3 length equals 14 residues. The CDR3 DNA reads as TGCGCCAGCAGTTGGACAGGGGAATACAATGAGCAGTTCTTC. Translating it yields CASSWTGEYNEQFF.

The chain uses TRBV29-1 and TRBJ1-5; D ambiguous. Trimming took 5 bases from V and 3 from J, leaving 14 bases between them. The germline V gene encodes CDR1 SQVTM and CDR2 ANQGSEA. This CDR3 region has 14 residues. The chain's CDR3 is CSVSTSPLNQPQHF. In nucleotides, the CDR3 is TGCAGCGTTTCCACGTCCCCGCTCAATCAGCCCCAGCATTTT.

CDR3 DNA sequence: TGTGCCAGCAGTTCCAGCGGGAGGCATGGGCAGTACGTC. It yields the protein CASSSSGRHGQYV. The rearrangement uses TRBV12-3 or TRBV12-4 and TRBJ2-7; 9 bases line up with TRBD2. The J segment lost 9 bases and the V segment lost 4 bases, leaving 7 bases of the junction unmatched. The CDR3 covers 13 residues.

This clone was seen only a few times. The chain joins TRBV5-5 to TRBJ1-2, with D uncertain. V was clipped by 1 base and J by 4 bases, with 17 bases between them. The CDR3 loop spans 16 amino acids. Looked up from germline, CDR1 is SGHKS and CDR2 is YYEKEE (reference sequence). Here the CDR3 DNA reads TGTGCCAGCAGCTTGAGAGCAGCAGGAAATTTCTATGGCTACACCTTC. Amino acid sequence: CASSLRAAGNFYGYTF. Full variable domain (missing parts from reference TRBV5-5 and TRBJ1-2): DAGVTQSPTHLIKTRGQQVTLRCSPISGHKSVSWYQQVLGQGPQFIFQYYEKEERGRGNFPDRFSARQFPNYSSELNVNALLLGDSALYLCASSLRAAGNFYGYTFGSGTRLTVV.

V and J are TRBV20-1 and TRBJ1-1; D is unclear. CDR3 size: 11 residues. Germline lookup yields CDR1 DFQATT and CDR2 SNEGSKA (reference sequence). V lost 4 bases to trimming and J lost 3 bases, with 6 bases between them. As DNA, the CDR3 is TGCAGTGCTAAGGGTGACACTGAAGCTTTCTTT. Protein: CSAKGDTEAFF.

The chain has TRBV2 and TRBJ2-2; 8 nucleotides agree with TRBD1. V was clipped by 6 bases and J by 1 base; unmatched bases: 4. Looked up from germline, CDR1 is SNHLY and CDR2 is FYNNEI. This CDR3 has 15 residues. DNA of the CDR3: TGTGCCAGCAGACCCGGGACAGGGAACACCGGGGAGCTGTTTTTT. Translated, it gives CASRPGTGNTGELFF.